The 3 T cell receptor beta chains below all came from one sample that was sequenced in a study of glioma-infiltrating T cells after dendritic cell vaccination. Some clones are missing from TCRdb's copy, which holds only in-frame ones; the method was immunoSEQ multiplex PCR. The table shows roughly 60,000 clones, with about 86% occurring only once. Time point reported: after dendritic cell vaccination, including at tumor progression/relapse. The specimen comprised blood, sampled after dendritic cell vaccination. The source of these receptors is a human donor with glioblastoma.

There are a few counts of this clone. The chain joins TRBV12-5 to TRBJ1-1; 9 nucleotides line up with TRBD1. The CDR3 runs to 14 residues. Germline V gene sequence: CDR1 LGHNT, CDR2 FRNRAP. J was trimmed by 1 base and V by 6 bases; bases with no gene match: 3. The DNA of the CDR3 is TGTGCTAGTGGCACAGGGGGCCAGAACACTGAAGCTTTCTTT. It specifies CASGTGGQNTEAFF.

The chain is built from TRBV2 and TRBJ1-4; no clear D. Trimming shortened V by 3 bases and J by 8 bases, and 16 bases separated the two germline ends. The CDR3 extends over 15 amino acids. The germline CDR1 and CDR2 sequences are SNHLY and FYNNEI. The CDR3 region is CASSDKTQAAEKLFF. The CDR3 DNA follows: TGTGCCAGCAGTGATAAAACCCAAGCCGCCGAAAAACTGTTTTTT.

The chain joins TRBV9 to TRBJ2-7; TRBD2 matches at 8 bases. In germline, CDR1 is SGDLS, CDR2 YYNGEE. The CDR3 totals 14 residues. Unmatched junction bases numbered 8, after V lost 4 bases and J lost 5 bases. The chain's CDR3 is CASSPRGGQDEQYF. CDR3 bases: TGTGCCAGCAGCCCCCGGGGGGGCCAGGACGAGCAGTACTTC.